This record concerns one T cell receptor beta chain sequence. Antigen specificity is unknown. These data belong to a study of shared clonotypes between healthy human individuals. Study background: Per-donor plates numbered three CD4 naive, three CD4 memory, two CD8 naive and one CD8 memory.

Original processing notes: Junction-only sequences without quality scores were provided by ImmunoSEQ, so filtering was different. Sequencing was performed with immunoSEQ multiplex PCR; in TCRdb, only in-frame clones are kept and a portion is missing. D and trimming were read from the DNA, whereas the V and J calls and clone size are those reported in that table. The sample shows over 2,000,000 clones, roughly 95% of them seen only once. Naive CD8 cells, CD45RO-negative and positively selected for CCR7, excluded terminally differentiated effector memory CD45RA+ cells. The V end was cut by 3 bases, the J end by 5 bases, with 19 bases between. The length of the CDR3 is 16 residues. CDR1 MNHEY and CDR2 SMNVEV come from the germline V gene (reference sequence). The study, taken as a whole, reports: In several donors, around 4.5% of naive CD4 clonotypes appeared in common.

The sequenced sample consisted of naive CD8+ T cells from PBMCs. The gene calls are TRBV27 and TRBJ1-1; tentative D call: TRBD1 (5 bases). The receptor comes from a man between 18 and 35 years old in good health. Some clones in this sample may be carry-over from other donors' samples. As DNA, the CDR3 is TGTGCCAGCAGTTTGGGGGGGGAAGGTTCCGGAACTGAAGCTTTCTTT. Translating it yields CASSLGGEGSGTEAFF.